This T cell receptor beta chain is drawn from a study of cytomegalovirus exposure and HLA in healthy donors. As to this clone: One end of the junction does not line up with germline, which may come from a read error.

The CDR3 length is 16 residues. Germline V gene lookup returns CDR1 LGHNA and CDR2 YSLEER. Primers included in the PCR were 60 Vbeta and 13 Jbeta primers. Assay used: immunoSEQ multiplex PCR; TCRdb lists only in-frame clones, some missing. The sample shows about 94,000 clones, 6% to 9% of them seen only once. V usage is TRBV4-3 and J usage is TRBJ2-3; D gene ambiguous. What was sequenced was PBMCs. The clonotype originates from a man in his forties or fifties in good health and CMV-seronegative. The CDR3 here is CASSQGNSQSTDTQYF. The CDR3 bases are TGCGCCAGCAGTCAAGGGAACAGCCAAAGCACAGATACGCAGTATTTT.